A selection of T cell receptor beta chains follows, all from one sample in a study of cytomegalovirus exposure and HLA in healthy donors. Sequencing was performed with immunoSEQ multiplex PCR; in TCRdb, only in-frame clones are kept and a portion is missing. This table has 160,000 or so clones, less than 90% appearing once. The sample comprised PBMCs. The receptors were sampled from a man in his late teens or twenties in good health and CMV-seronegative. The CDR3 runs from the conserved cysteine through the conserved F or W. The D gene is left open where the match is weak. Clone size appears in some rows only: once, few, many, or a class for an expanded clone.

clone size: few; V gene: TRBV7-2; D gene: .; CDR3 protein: CASSQSGGTGIGSPLHF
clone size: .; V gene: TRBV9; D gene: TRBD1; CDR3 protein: CASSPRGQGSRTDTQYF
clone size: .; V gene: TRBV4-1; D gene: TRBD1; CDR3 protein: CASSEGQAYGYTF
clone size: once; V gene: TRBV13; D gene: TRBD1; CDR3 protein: CASSETGLLEDTEAFF
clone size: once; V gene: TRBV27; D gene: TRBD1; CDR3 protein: CASSLDRVDNEQFF
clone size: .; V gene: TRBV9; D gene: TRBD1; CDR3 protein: CASSVASGGDYGYTF
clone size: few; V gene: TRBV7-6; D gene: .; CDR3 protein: CASSSEDSLNEKLFF
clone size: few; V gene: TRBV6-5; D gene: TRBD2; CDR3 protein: CASSSWTSGSTDTQYF
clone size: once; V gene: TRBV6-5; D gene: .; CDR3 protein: CASSYSTWGEKLFF
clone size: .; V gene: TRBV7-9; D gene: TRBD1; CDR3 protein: CASSYGQGGGTDTQYF
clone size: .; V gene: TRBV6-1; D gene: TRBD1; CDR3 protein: CASSERQGKGYTF